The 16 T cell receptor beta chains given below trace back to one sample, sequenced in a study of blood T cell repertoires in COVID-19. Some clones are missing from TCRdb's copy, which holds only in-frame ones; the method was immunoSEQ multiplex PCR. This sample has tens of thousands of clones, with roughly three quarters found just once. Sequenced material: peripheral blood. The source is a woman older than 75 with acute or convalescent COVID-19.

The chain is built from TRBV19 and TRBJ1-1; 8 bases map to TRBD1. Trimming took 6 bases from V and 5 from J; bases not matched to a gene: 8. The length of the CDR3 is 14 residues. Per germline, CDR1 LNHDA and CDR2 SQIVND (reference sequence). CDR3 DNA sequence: TGTGCCAGTAGCCGACAGGGGTTGGGTACTGAAGCTTTCTTT. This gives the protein CASSRQGLGTEAFF.

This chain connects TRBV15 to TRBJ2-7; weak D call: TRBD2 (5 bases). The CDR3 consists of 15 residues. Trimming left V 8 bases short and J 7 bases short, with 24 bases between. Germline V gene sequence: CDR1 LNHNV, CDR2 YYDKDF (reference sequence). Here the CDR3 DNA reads TGTGCCACCTCCCCGTCGGGGAACTGGCTTATGGAGCAGTACTTC. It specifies CATSPSGNWLMEQYF.

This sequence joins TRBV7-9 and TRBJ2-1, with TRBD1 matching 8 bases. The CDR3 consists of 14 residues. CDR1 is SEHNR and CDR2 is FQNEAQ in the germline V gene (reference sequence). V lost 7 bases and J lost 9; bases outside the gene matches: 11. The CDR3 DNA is TGTGCCAGCACCCGGACAGGGCTGGTCGGTGAGCAGTTCTTC. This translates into CASTRTGLVGEQFF.

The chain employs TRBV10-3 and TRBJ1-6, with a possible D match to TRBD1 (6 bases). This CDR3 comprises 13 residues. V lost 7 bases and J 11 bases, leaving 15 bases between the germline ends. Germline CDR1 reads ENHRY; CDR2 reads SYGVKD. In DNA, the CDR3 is TGTGCCATCACCGGGGACACTTACACACCCCTCCACTTT. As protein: CAITGDTYTPLHF.

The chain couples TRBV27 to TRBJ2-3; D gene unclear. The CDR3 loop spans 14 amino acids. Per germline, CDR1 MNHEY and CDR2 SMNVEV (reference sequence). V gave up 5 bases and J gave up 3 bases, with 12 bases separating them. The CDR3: CASSLSTQTDTQYF. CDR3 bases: TGTGCCAGCAGTCTCTCAACACAAACAGATACGCAGTATTTT.

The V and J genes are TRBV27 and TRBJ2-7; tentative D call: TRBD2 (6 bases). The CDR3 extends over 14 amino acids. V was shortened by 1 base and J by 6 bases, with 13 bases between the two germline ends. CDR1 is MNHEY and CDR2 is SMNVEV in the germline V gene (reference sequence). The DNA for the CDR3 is TGTGCCAGCAGTTTATACTACGGGAGAAGCGAGCAGTACTTC. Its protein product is CASSLYYGRSEQYF.

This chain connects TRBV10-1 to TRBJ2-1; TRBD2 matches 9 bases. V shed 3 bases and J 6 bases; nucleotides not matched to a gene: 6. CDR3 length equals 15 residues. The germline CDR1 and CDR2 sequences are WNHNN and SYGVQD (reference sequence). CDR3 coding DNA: TGCGCCAGCAGTGACTCCGCACTAGCGGGCAATGAGCAGTTCTTC. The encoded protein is CASSDSALAGNEQFF.

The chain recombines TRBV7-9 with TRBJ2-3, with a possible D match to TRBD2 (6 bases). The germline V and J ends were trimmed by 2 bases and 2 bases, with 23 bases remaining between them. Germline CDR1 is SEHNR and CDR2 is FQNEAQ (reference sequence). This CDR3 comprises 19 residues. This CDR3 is CASSLRPSAGLGFTDTQYF. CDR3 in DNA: TGTGCCAGCAGCTTAAGGCCGTCGGCGGGGTTAGGGTTCACAGATACGCAGTATTTT.

The CDR3 nucleotides read TGCACCAGCAGCCAAGATCGGGGACAGGGAGAGGGAAGCAATCAGCCCCAGCATTTT. Translated: CTSSQDRGQGEGSNQPQHF. The genes are TRBV1 and TRBJ1-5; no DNA check was done on the table's D call, TRBD1. TRBV1 corresponds to a pseudogene. This CDR3 has 19 amino acids.

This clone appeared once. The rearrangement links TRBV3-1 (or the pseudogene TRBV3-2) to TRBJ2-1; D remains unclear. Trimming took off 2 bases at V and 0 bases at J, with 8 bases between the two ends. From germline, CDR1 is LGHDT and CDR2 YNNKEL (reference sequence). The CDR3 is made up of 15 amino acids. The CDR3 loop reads CASSQSRASYNEQFF. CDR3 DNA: TGTGCCAGCAGCCAAAGTCGAGCCTCCTACAATGAGCAGTTCTTC.

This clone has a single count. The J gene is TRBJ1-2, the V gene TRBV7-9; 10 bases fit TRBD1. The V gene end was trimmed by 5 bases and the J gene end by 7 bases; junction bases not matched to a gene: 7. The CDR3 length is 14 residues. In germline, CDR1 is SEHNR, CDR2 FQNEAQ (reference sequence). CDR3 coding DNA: TGTGCCAGCAGCCCAGGGACAGGGGCAGGTGGCTACACCTTC. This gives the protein CASSPGTGAGGYTF. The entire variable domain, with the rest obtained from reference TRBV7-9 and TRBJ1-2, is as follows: DTGVSQNPRHKITKRGQNVTFRCDPISEHNRLYWYRQTLGQGPEFLTYFQNEAQLEKSRLLSDRFSAERPKGSFSTLEIQRTEQGDSAMYLCASSPGTGAGGYTFGSGTRLTVV.

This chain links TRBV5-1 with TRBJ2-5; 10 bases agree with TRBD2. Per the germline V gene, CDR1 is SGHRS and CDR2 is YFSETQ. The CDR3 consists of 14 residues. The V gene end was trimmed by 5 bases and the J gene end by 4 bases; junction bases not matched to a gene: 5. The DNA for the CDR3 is TGCGCCAGCAGTCCAGCGGGAGGGCCAGAGACCCAGTACTTC. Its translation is CASSPAGGPETQYF.

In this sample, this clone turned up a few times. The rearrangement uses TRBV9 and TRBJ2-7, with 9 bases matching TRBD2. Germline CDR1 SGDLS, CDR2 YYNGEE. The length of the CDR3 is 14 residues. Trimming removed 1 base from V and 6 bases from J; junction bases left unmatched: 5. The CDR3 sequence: CASSVSAGGGEQYF. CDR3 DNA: TGTGCCAGCAGCGTAAGCGCGGGAGGGGGCGAGCAGTACTTC.

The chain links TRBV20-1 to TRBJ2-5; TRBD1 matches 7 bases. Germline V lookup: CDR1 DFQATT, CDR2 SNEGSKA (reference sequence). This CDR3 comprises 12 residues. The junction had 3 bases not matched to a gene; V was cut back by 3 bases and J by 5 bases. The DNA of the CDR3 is TGCAGTGCTAGTAGCAGGGGGGAGACCCAGTACTTC. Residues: CSASSRGETQYF.

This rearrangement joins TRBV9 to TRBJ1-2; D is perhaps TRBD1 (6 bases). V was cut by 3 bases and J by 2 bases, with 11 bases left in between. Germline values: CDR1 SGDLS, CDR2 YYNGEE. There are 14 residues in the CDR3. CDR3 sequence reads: CASSATGSNYGYTF. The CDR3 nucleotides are TGTGCCAGCAGCGCCACAGGGTCCAACTATGGCTACACCTTC. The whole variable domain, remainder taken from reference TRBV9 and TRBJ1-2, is DSGVTQTPKHLITATGQRVTLRCSPRSGDLSVYWYQQSLDQGLQFLIQYYNGEERAKGNILERFSAQQFPDLHSELNLSSLELGDSALYFCASSATGSNYGYTFGSGTRLTVV.

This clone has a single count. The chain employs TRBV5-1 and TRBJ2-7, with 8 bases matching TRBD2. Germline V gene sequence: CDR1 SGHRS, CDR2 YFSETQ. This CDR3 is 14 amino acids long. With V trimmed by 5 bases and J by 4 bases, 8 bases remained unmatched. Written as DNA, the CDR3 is TGCGCCAGCAGACCAGCGGGAGCTGGATACGAGCAGTACTTC. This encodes CASRPAGAGYEQYF.